This TCR beta chain was identified in a study of blood T cell repertoires in COVID-19. Methods used by the authors: Estimates of nucleated cell counts were drawn from the amplification of reference gene primers. The method was immunoSEQ multiplex PCR; TCRdb's version includes in-frame clones alone and lacks a portion of them. The V and J calls and clone size are taken from that table; D and trimming were inferred from the DNA. The sample holds about 250,000 clones, about 89% seen once. Donors of Cohort 3 who recovered were those that had two negative PCRs, clearance, or symptom resolution. The specimen sequenced was PBMCs or T cells enriched from blood (not recorded which). This receptor was obtained from a woman in her late teens or twenties who had recovered from COVID-19.

In nucleotides, the CDR3 is TGTGCCAGCAGCTTAGTTTACAGTACTGGCACTGAAGCTTTCTTT. It specifies CASSLVYSTGTEAFF. The chain combines TRBV11-2 with TRBJ1-1; D unclear. The length of the CDR3 is 15 residues. Germline loops: CDR1 SGHAT, CDR2 FQNNGV. The V end lost 1 base, the J end lost 4 bases, and 13 bases lay between the germline ends.